A selection of T cell receptor beta chains follows, all from one sample in a study of neurological immune-mediated disorders. TCRdb reprocessed the 5' RACE reads with MiXCR, giving one entry per CDR3 protein. This sample has just under 60,000 distinct CDR3 sequences, with under 3% found just once. The sample taken for sequencing was PBMCs. Receptors originate from a man aged 50-60 years with multiple sclerosis. Each CDR3 is given with its conserved first and last residue. Each record gives: J gene, D gene, clone size, V gene, CDR3 DNA, CDR3 protein. The D gene is left open where the match is weak. Expanded clones are given a class, and other clones once, few, many or no size at all.

TRBJ1-5 . many TRBV12-3/TRBV12-4 TGTGCCAGCAGTCAGCTGGGGAATCAGCCCCAGCATTTT CASSQLGNQPQHF
TRBJ1-1 . many TRBV12-3/TRBV12-4 TGTGCCAGCAGCCTGACAGCGAGCAGCACTGAAGCTTTCTTT CASSLTASSTEAFF
TRBJ1-5 . many TRBV15 TGTGCCACCAGCAGCCTCCGGGGGCAGTACGGCGGTCAGCCCCAGCATTTT CATSSLRGQYGGQPQHF
TRBJ1-4 TRBD1 few TRBV6-6 TGTGCCAGCAGCCCGACAGGGACTAATGAAAAACTGTTTTTT CASSPTGTNEKLFF
TRBJ1-5 . many TRBV20-1 TGCAGTGCTAGACGACAGGGCAATCAGCCCCAGCATTTT CSARRQGNQPQHF
TRBJ2-1 TRBD2 many TRBV7-2 TGTGCCAGCAGCGCGACTAGCGGGGGGGTAGTTATTCATGAGCAGTTCTTC CASSATSGGVVIHEQFF
TRBJ2-3 . many TRBV5-1 TGCGCCAGCAGCTTGCGGGTAGCTAGCGATGGCTTTGCAGATACGCAGTATTTT CASSLRVASDGFADTQYF
TRBJ2-7 TRBD1 many TRBV6-2/TRBV6-3 TGTGCCAGCACGACAGGGGGCTACTACGAGCAGTACTTC CASTTGGYYEQYF
TRBJ2-3 . many TRBV7-6 TGTGCCAGCAGCGGGGGATCTGCGGTTAGCACAGATACGCAGTATTTT CASSGGSAVSTDTQYF
TRBJ2-3 . many TRBV7-2 TGTGCCAGCAGCTTAGCGGCAGTTAGCACAGATACGCAGTATTTT CASSLAAVSTDTQYF
TRBJ2-3 . many TRBV12-3/TRBV12-4 TGTGCCAGCAGCCGTAGCGGTAGCACAGATACGCAGTATTTT CASSRSGSTDTQYF
TRBJ2-3 TRBD2 many TRBV6-2/TRBV6-3 TGTGCCAGCAGTTCTCGGCGGGGGGGAGCCGATACGCAGTATTTT CASSSRRGGADTQYF
TRBJ2-3 TRBD2 many TRBV6-5 TGTGCCAGCAGGACTAGCGGCACAGATACGCAGTATTTT CASRTSGTDTQYF
TRBJ1-1 . many TRBV10-3 TGTGCCACCAAGCCCCTGGGGGAGAACACTGAAGCTTTCTTT CATKPLGENTEAFF
TRBJ2-7 . many TRBV18 TGTGCCAGCTCACCGGGCTACGAGCAGTACTTC CASSPGYEQYF
TRBJ2-3 . few TRBV5-1 TGCGCCAACAGCCCTGGACAGCTCACAGATACGCAGTATTTT CANSPGQLTDTQYF
TRBJ1-1 . many TRBV12-3/TRBV12-4 TGTGCCAGCAGTTTGGTGGAGAACACTGAAGCTTTCTTT CASSLVENTEAFF
TRBJ2-7 . few TRBV1 TGCACCAGCAGCCAAGATTTAGACAGGGTCTACGAGCAGTACTTC CTSSQDLDRVYEQYF
TRBJ1-6 . many TRBV12-3/TRBV12-4 TGTGCCAGCAGTTTAAGGGAAAATTCACCCCTCCACTTT CASSLRENSPLHF
TRBJ2-5 TRBD2 many TRBV20-1 TGCAGTGCTAGGGGACTAGCGCAACAAGAGACCCAGTACTTC CSARGLAQQETQYF
TRBJ2-3 . many TRBV7-2 TGTGCCAGCAGCTCAGTAGGGGGGATGACAGATACGCAGTATTTT CASSSVGGMTDTQYF
TRBJ2-3 . many TRBV9 TGTGCCAGCAGCGGCGTTGGGAACCCGGGCACAGATACGCAGTATTTT CASSGVGNPGTDTQYF
TRBJ1-5 . many TRBV6-2/TRBV6-3 TGTGCCAGCAGCCGACCTCGGCAGGGAAAGGTTCAGCCCCAGCATTTT CASSRPRQGKVQPQHF
TRBJ2-5 TRBD2 many TRBV5-1 TGCGCCAGCAGCTTGCAAGCGGGGGGACAAGAGACCCAGTACTTC CASSLQAGGQETQYF
TRBJ2-5 TRBD1 many TRBV5-1 TGCGCCAGCAGCTTGGGGACAGGGCGGAGAGAGACCCAGTACTTC CASSLGTGRRETQYF
TRBJ2-2 . many TRBV9 TGTGCCAGCAGCGTAGGCCTACAGGCGAACACCGGGGAGCTGTTTTTT CASSVGLQANTGELFF
TRBJ2-2 . many TRBV4-3 TGCGCCAGCAGCCAATCACAGTTAACCTTGACCGGGGAGCTGTTTTTT CASSQSQLTLTGELFF
TRBJ2-7 . few TRBV11-2 TGTGCCAGCAGCTTTACGTCGGGAGACGAGCAGTACTTC CASSFTSGDEQYF
TRBJ2-7 . many TRBV3-1 TGTGCCAGCAGCCATGCCAGGGGAGGACCCTACGAGCAGTACTTC CASSHARGGPYEQYF
TRBJ1-6 TRBD1 many TRBV6-5 TGTGCCAGCAGTCGTTGGACAGGGGCTGAATCACCCCTCCACTTT CASSRWTGAESPLHF
TRBJ2-1 . many TRBV10-3 TGTGCCATCAGTGGCGGAGGGCAGGGGGCCTACAATGAGCAGTTCTTC CAISGGGQGAYNEQFF
TRBJ2-5 TRBD1 many TRBV5-5 TGTGCCAGCAGCTCGACTTTCCGGGACAGGGTGCTGGTGGAGACCCAGTACTTC CASSSTFRDRVLVETQYF
TRBJ2-5 . many TRBV20-1 TGCAGTGCCATAAGACGGGGGGCCCCTGGAGAGACCCAGTACTTC CSAIRRGAPGETQYF
TRBJ2-2 . many TRBV6-6 TGTGCCAGCAGTTACCGACAGATTGTCGGGGAGCTGTTTTTT CASSYRQIVGELFF
TRBJ2-1 . many TRBV5-1 TGCGCCAGCAGCTTGGCGGCCGAGGCCTACAATGAGCAGTTCTTC CASSLAAEAYNEQFF
TRBJ2-5 . many TRBV2 TGTGCCAGCAGTGGTACGGAGACCCAGTACTTC CASSGTETQYF
TRBJ1-2 . few TRBV12-3/TRBV12-4 TGTGCCAGCAGCCACTTCAACCGCGACTATGGCTACACCTTC CASSHFNRDYGYTF
TRBJ2-6 . many TRBV5-1 TGCGCCAGCAGCCCACTAGCAAACTCTGGGGCCAACGTCCTGACTTTC CASSPLANSGANVLTF
TRBJ2-7 TRBD2 many TRBV5-6 TGTGCCAGCAGCTTGGCACTAGCGGGCTACGAGCAGTACTTC CASSLALAGYEQYF
TRBJ2-2 . many TRBV28 TGTGCCAGCAGTCTTAGATGGGCCGGGGAGCTGTTTTTT CASSLRWAGELFF
TRBJ1-6 . many TRBV7-2 TGTGCCAGCAGCTTAATCGGGAACCCACCCCTCCACTTT CASSLIGNPPLHF
TRBJ1-1 . many TRBV7-9 TGTGCCAGCAGCTGGGACACCATGAACACTGAAGCTTTCTTT CASSWDTMNTEAFF
TRBJ2-2 TRBD2 . TRBV5-1 TGCGCCAGCAGCTCGCTTAGCGGGGGTACTTCCGGGGAGCTGTTTTTT CASSSLSGGTSGELFF
TRBJ1-3 . many TRBV6-5 TGTGCCAGCAGAAGGATCTCTGGAAACACCATATATTTT CASRRISGNTIYF
TRBJ2-3 . many TRBV4-1 TGCGCCAGCAGCCAAGATTCCGCGCGGGCAGATACGCAGTATTTT CASSQDSARADTQYF
TRBJ1-5 TRBD1 many TRBV29-1 TGCAGCGTTGGGACAGGTAGAAACCAGCCCCAGCATTTT CSVGTGRNQPQHF
TRBJ2-1 TRBD2 many TRBV9 TGTGCCAGCACTAGCGGGGGGGTGGCCTACAATGAGCAGTTCTTC CASTSGGVAYNEQFF
TRBJ2-2 TRBD1 few TRBV5-1 TGCGCCAGCAGGACAGGGGGCGACACCGGGGAGCTGTTTTTT CASRTGGDTGELFF
TRBJ2-3 . many TRBV7-6 TGTGCCAGCAGCTTAGCGCAGGGGAAGTCAGATACGCAGTATTTT CASSLAQGKSDTQYF
TRBJ2-1 TRBD1 many TRBV5-1 TGCGCCAGCAGCTACGGACAGGGGGCGGGGAATGAGCAGTTCTTC CASSYGQGAGNEQFF
TRBJ2-7 . many TRBV2 TGTGCCAGCAATCAGGGGTCCAACGAGCAGTACTTC CASNQGSNEQYF
TRBJ1-1 . many TRBV20-1 TGCAGTGCTAGAGTCCGGGACGGGCTGAACACTGAAGCTTTCTTT CSARVRDGLNTEAFF
TRBJ2-7 TRBD2 many TRBV4-1 TGCGCCAGCAGCCAACCTGAGGGGTCCCTAGCGGGGGACTCTACCTCCTACGAGCAGTACTTC CASSQPEGSLAGDSTSYEQYF
TRBJ2-1 TRBD2 many TRBV6-5 TGTGCCAGCAGTCGTAGAGCGTTAGCGGGGGCATACAATGAGCAGTTCTTC CASSRRALAGAYNEQFF
TRBJ2-7 . many TRBV6-6 TGTGCCAGCTCCAAGGGCGCGGGCATCGAGCAGTACTTC CASSKGAGIEQYF
TRBJ2-5 . many TRBV7-2 TGTGCCAGCAGCTTGACTAGAGGGCAAGAGACCCAGTACTTC CASSLTRGQETQYF
TRBJ2-1 . many TRBV4-3 TGCGCCAGCAGCCAGGAAAGATGGGACGCCGGCTTCTTC CASSQERWDAGFF
TRBJ2-3 . many TRBV20-1 TGCAGTGCTCAGGGGGGAACCACAGATACGCAGTATTTT CSAQGGTTDTQYF